The entry that follows covers one T cell receptor beta chain sequence. Its target is unknown. Each diagnosis was determined on the basis of clinical symptoms, serum thyroxine, TRAb, thyroid ultrasound and orbital computed tomography. The sequenced template was RNA, covering the TCR beta CDR3 region. HTBI primers were employed in first-round RT-PCR, then a second-round multiplex PCR followed. In TCRdb, the multiplex PCR reads were re-called with MiXCR into one record per CDR3 protein. The table includes around 660,000 distinct CDR3 sequences, about 41% detected once. This entry comes from a study of Graves' ophthalmopathy and Graves' hyperthyroidism. There are 15 residues in the CDR3. The V and J ends lost 4 bases and 8 bases respectively, with 16 bases between them. Per germline, CDR1 SGDLS and CDR2 YYNGEE. Study-wide findings and caveats: Most thyroid-expanded clonotypes exceeding 0.001 frequency were also found in blood.

This chain links TRBV9 with TRBJ1-6, with D possibly being TRBD1 (5 bases). Sample: peripheral blood. The receptor was derived from an adult man with Graves' ophthalmopathy. CDR3 DNA sequence: TGTGCCAGCAGCCAACTGCCAGGGCGGGATTCACCCCTCCACTTT. Translated: CASSQLPGRDSPLHF.